The entry that follows covers one T cell receptor (beta chain) sequence. Its target is not known. In the PCR, 60 Vbeta and 13 Jbeta primers were used. Data came from immunoSEQ multiplex PCR; TCRdb stores just in-frame clones and leaves some out. The sample includes roughly 100,000 clones, 74% of them seen just once. Trimming at V came to 2 bases and at J to 1 base, leaving 1 base not matched to a gene. CDR1 is MNHEY, CDR2 SMNVEV, per germline (reference sequence). There are 14 residues in the CDR3. This sample stems from a study of cytomegalovirus exposure and HLA in healthy donors. Study conclusions and caveats: The authors judged a highly shared variant cluster likely a sequencing artifact.

Source material: PBMCs. The V call is TRBV27, the J call TRBJ1-1, with 7 positions matching TRBD1. This TCR was recovered from a middle-aged man in good health and CMV-seropositive. This CDR3 reads CASSLNRGNTEAFF. DNA for the CDR3: TGTGCCAGCAGTTTAAACAGGGGGAACACTGAAGCTTTCTTT.